The clone carrying this TCR beta chain has a single count. Its matching antigen is unknown. This entry belongs to a study of shared clonotypes between healthy human individuals. General study results and limits: Unshared clonotypes carried lower generation probabilities than those common to all four donors.

Generated by immunoSEQ multiplex PCR, the TCRdb table keeps only in-frame clones and is missing some. The table has 2 million to 3 million clones, under 95% seen once. CDR1 is MDHEN and CDR2 is SYDVKM in the germline V gene. V lost 6 bases to trimming and J lost 7 bases, with 9 bases between them. This CDR3 has 12 residues. The TCR sequence derives from a man aged 18-30 years in good health. Some clones in this sample may be carry-over from other donors' samples. This chain links TRBV28 with TRBJ2-2; the D is unclear. Material: naive CD4+ T cells from PBMCs. This sample's subset: CD45RA+ positively selected. CDR3 region: CASRQADGELFF. The DNA of the CDR3 is TGTGCCAGCAGGCAGGCAGACGGGGAGCTGTTTTTT. Based on the CDR3 plus reference TRBV28 and TRBJ2-2, the full variable domain is DVKVTQSSRYLVKRTGEKVFLECVQDMDHENMFWYRQDPGLGLRLIYFSYDVKMKEKGDIPEGYSVSREKKERFSLILESASTNQTSMYLCASRQADGELFFGEGSRLTVL.